The TCR beta chain under discussion was sequenced for a study of T cells in Graves' hyperthyroidism and ophthalmopathy. About the research overall: Specimen type is peripheral blood, collected at initial diagnosis prior to any treatment.

Whole-study findings and limits: Prediction of ophthalmopathy progression came a median approximately 6.6 months pre-onset.

About this clonotype itself: Its matching antigen is unknown.

Diagnoses were established using clinical symptoms, serum thyroxine and TRAb, thyroid ultrasound and orbital computed tomography. RNA transcripts gave rise to amplified TCR beta CDR3 regions. The HTBI set primed first-round TCR CDR3 RT-PCR. TCRdb re-analysed the multiplex PCR reads in MiXCR, keeping a single row per CDR3 protein. Among 600,000 to 800,000 distinct CDR3 sequences listed, 30% to 40% were seen once. The CDR3 runs to 16 residues. The J segment lost 7 bases and the V segment lost 0 bases, leaving 8 bases of the junction unmatched. Germline loops: CDR1 SGDLS, CDR2 YYNGEE. This receptor was taken from a woman between 40 and 55 years old with Graves' hyperthyroidism. The J gene is TRBJ2-2, the V gene TRBV9; TRBD2 aligns across 8 bases. The specimen sequenced was blood. CDR3 nucleotide sequence: TGTGCCAGCAGCGTAGACCCGGGACTAGAGAGCGGGGAGCTGTTTTTT. Protein: CASSVDPGLESGELFF.